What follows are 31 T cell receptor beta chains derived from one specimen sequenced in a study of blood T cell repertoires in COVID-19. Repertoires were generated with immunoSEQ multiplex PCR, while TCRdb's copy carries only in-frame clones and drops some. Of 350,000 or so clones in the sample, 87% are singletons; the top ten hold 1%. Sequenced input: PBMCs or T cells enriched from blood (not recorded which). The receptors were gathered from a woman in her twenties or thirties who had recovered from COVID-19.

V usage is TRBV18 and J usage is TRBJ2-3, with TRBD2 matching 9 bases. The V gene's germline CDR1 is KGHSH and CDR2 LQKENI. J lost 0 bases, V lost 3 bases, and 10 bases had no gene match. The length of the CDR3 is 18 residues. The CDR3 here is CASSPLTSGFQSTDTQYF. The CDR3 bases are TGTGCCAGCTCACCGCTTACTAGCGGGTTCCAAAGCACAGATACGCAGTATTTT.

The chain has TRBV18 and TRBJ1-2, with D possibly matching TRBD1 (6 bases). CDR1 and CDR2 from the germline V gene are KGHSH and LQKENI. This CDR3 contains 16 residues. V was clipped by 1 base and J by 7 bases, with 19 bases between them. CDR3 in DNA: TGTGCCAGCTCACCACGAACTGACAGGACCGCCACTGGCTACACCTTC. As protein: CASSPRTDRTATGYTF.

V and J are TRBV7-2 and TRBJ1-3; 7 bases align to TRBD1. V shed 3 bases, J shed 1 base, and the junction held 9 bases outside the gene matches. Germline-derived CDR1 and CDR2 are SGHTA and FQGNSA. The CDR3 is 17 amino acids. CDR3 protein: CASSFLAGGTSGNTIYF. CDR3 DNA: TGTGCCAGCAGCTTTTTGGCAGGGGGAACTTCTGGAAACACCATATATTTT. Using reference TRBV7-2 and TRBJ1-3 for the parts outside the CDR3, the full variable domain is GAGVSQSPSNKVTEKGKDVELRCDPISGHTALYWYRQSLGQGLEFLIYFQGNSAPDKSGLPSDRFSAERTGGSVSTLTIQRTQQEDSAVYLCASSFLAGGTSGNTIYFGEGSWLTVV.

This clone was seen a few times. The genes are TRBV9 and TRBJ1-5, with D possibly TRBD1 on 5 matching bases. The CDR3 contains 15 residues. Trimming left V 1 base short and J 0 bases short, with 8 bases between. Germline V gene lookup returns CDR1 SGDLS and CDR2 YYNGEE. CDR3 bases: TGTGCCAGCAGCGTATCAGGGATTAGCAATCAGCCCCAGCATTTT. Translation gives CASSVSGISNQPQHF.

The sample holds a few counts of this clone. The CDR3 protein is CASSPTSGGNQPQHF. The CDR3 region has the DNA TGTGCCAGCAGCCCCACTAGCGGGGGGAATCAGCCCCAGCATTTT. This chain links TRBV7-8 with TRBJ1-5; D is perhaps TRBD1 (5 bases). Germline V CDR1 and CDR2: SGHVS, FQNEAQ. V lost 5 bases and J 4 bases, leaving 15 bases between the germline ends. The CDR3 totals 15 residues.

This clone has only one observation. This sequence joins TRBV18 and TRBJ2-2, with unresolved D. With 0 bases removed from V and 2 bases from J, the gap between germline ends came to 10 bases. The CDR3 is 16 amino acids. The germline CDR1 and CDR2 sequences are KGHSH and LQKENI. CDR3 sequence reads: CASSPPSPVNTGELFF. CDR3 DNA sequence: TGTGCCAGCTCACCACCCTCCCCAGTAAACACCGGGGAGCTGTTTTTT.

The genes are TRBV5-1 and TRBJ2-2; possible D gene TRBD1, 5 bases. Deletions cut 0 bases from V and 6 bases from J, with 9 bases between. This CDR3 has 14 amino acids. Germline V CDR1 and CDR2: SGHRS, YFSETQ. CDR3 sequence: CASSLAGSPGELFF. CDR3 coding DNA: TGCGCCAGCAGCTTGGCAGGGTCCCCCGGGGAGCTGTTTTTT. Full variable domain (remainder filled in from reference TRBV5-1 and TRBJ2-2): KAGVTQTPRYLIKTRGQQVTLSCSPISGHRSVSWYQQTPGQGLQFLFEYFSETQRNKGNFPGRFSGRQFSNSRSEMNVSTLELGDSALYLCASSLAGSPGELFFGEGSRLTVL.

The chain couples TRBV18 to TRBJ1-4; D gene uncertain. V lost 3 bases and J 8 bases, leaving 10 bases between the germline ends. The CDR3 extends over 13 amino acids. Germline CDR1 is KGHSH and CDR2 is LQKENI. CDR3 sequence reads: CASSPALEEKLFF. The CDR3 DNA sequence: TGTGCCAGCTCACCGGCCTTGGAGGAAAAACTGTTTTTT.

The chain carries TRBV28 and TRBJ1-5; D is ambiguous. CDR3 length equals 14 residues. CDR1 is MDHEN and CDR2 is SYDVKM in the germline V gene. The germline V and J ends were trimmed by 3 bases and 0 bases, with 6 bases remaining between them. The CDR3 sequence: CASSFRRSNQPQHF. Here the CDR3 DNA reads TGTGCCAGCAGTTTCAGGCGTAGCAATCAGCCCCAGCATTTT.

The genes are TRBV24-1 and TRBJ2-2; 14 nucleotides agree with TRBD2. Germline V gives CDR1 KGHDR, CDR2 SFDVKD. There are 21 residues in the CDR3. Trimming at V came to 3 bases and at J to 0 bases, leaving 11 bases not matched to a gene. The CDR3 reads CATSDPSPGLAGVTNTGELFF. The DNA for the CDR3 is TGTGCCACCAGTGATCCTTCCCCGGGACTAGCGGGGGTTACGAACACCGGGGAGCTGTTTTTT.

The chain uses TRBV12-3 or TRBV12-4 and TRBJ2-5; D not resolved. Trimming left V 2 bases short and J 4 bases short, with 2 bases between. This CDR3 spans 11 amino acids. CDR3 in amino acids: CASSLLETQYF. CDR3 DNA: TGTGCCAGCAGTTTACTAGAGACCCAGTACTTC.

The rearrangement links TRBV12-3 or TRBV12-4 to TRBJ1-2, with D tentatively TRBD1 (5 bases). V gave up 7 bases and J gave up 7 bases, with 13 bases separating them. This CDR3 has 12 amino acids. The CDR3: CASTRDGGGYTF. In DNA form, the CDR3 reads TGTGCCAGCACGAGGGACGGGGGTGGCTACACCTTC.

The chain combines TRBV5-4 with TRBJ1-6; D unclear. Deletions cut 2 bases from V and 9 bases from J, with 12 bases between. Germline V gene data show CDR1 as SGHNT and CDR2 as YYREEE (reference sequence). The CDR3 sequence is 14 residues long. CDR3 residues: CASSLGGESSPLHF. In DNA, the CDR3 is TGTGCCAGCAGCTTAGGCGGAGAGAGTTCACCCCTCCACTTT.

This chain's CDR3 is CASRAGTAGYGYTF. CDR3 DNA: TGTGCCAGCAGAGCCGGGACAGCAGGTTATGGCTACACCTTC. This chain links TRBV2 with TRBJ1-2, with 7 bases that match TRBD1. The CDR3 has 14 residues. With V trimmed by 6 bases and J by 5 bases, 9 bases remained unmatched. Per germline, CDR1 SNHLY and CDR2 FYNNEI.

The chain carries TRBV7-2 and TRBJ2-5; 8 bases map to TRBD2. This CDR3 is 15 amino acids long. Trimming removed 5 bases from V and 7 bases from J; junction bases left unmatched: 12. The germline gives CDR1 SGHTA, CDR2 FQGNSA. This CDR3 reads CASSDRTGGAGTQYF. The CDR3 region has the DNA TGTGCCAGCAGCGATAGGACGGGGGGGGCCGGGACCCAGTACTTC.

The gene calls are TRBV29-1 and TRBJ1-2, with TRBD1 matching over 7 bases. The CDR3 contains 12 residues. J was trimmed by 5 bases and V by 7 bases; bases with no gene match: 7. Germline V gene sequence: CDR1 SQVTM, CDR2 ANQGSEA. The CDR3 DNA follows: TGCAGCGCCCCCGGGACAGCTTATGGCTACACCTTC. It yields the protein CSAPGTAYGYTF.

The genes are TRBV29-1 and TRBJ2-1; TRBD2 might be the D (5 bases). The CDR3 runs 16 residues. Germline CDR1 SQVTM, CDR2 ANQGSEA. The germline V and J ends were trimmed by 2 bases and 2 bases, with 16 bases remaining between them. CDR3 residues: CSVEQTSVLPYNEQFF. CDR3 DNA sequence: TGCAGCGTTGAACAAACTAGTGTCCTTCCCTACAATGAGCAGTTCTTC.

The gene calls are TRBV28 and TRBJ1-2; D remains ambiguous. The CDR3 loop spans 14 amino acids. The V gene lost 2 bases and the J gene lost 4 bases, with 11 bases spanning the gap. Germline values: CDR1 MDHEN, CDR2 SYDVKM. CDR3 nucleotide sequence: TGTGCCAGCAGTTTAACAGCACTCTTCTATGGCTACACCTTC. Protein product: CASSLTALFYGYTF.

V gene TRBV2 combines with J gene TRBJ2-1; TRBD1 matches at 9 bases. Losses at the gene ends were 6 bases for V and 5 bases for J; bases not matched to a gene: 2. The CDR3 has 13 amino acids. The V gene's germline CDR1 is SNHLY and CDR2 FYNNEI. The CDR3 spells CASRGTGNNEQFF. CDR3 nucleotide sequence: TGTGCCAGCAGAGGGACAGGGAACAATGAGCAGTTCTTC. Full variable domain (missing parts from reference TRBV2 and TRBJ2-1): EPEVTQTPSHQVTQMGQEVILRCVPISNHLYFYWYRQILGQKVEFLVSFYNNEISEKSEIFDDQFSVERPDGSNFTLKIRSTKLEDSAMYFCASRGTGNNEQFFGPGTRLTVL.

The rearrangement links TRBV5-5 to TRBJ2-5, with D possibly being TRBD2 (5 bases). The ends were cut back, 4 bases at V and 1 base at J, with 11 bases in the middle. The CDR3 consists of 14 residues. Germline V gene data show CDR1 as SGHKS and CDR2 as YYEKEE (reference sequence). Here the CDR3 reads CASSNSGLQETQYF. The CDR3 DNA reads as TGTGCCAGCAGCAACTCAGGACTCCAAGAGACCCAGTACTTC.

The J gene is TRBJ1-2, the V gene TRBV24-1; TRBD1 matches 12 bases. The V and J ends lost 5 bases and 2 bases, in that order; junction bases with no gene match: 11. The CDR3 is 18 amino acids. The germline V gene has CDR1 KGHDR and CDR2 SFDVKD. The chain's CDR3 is CATSVTPGTGGINYGYTF. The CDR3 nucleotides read TGTGCCACCAGTGTCACGCCTGGGACAGGGGGCATAAACTATGGCTACACCTTC.

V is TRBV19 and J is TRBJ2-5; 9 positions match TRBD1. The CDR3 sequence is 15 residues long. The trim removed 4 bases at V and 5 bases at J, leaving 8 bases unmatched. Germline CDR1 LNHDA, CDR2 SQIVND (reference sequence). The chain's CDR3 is CASSSITGGVETQYF. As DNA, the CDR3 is TGTGCCAGTAGTAGCATCACAGGGGGCGTGGAGACCCAGTACTTC.

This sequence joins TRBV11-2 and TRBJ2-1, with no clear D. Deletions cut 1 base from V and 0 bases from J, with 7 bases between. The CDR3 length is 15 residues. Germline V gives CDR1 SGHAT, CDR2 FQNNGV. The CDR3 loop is CASSLVRSSYNEQFF. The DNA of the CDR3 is TGTGCCAGCAGCTTAGTGCGGAGCTCCTACAATGAGCAGTTCTTC. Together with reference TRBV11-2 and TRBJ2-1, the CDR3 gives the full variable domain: EAGVAQSPRYKIIEKRQSVAFWCNPISGHATLYWYQQILGQGPKLLIQFQNNGVVDDSQLPKDRFSAERLKGVDSTLKIQPAKLEDSAVYLCASSLVRSSYNEQFFGPGTRLTVL.

The CDR3 protein is CATSDLGTTYNEQFF. In DNA, the CDR3 is TGTGCCACCAGTGATTTGGGGACTACGTACAATGAGCAGTTCTTC. The chain uses TRBV24-1 and TRBJ2-1; 7 nucleotides line up with TRBD2. V was pared by 0 bases and J by 4 bases, with 2 bases of the junction left unmatched. The CDR3 contains 15 residues. CDR1 and CDR2 from the germline V gene are KGHDR and SFDVKD.

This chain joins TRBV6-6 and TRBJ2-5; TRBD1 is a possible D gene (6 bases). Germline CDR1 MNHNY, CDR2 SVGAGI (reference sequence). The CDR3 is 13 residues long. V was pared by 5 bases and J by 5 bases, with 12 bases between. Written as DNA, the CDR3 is TGTGCCAGCAGTCGACTTCAGGGGGAGACCCAGTACTTC. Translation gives CASSRLQGETQYF.

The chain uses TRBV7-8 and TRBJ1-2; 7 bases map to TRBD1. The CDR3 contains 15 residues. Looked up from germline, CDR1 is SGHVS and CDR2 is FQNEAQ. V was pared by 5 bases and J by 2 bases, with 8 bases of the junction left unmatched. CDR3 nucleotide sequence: TGTGCCAGCAGCCGAGGACAGGACCGAAACTATGGCTACACCTTC. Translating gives CASSRGQDRNYGYTF.

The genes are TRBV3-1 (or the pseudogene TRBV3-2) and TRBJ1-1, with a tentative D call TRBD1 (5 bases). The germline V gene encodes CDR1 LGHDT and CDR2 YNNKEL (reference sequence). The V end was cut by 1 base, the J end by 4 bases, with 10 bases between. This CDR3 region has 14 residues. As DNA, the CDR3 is TGTGCCAGCAGCCAAGTTTACGGGGGCACTGAAGCTTTCTTT. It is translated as CASSQVYGGTEAFF.

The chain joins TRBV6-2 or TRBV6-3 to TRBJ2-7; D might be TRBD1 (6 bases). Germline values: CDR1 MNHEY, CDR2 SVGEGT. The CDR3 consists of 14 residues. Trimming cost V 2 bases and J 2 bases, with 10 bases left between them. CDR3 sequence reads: CASSYGTTAYEQYF. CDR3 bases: TGTGCCAGCAGTTACGGGACAACCGCCTACGAGCAGTACTTC.

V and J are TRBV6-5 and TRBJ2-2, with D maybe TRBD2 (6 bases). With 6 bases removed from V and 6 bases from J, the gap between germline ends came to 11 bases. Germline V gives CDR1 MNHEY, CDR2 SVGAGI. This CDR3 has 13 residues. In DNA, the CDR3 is TGTGCCAGCAGGGACCCGGGAGCCGGGGAGCTGTTTTTT. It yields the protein CASRDPGAGELFF.

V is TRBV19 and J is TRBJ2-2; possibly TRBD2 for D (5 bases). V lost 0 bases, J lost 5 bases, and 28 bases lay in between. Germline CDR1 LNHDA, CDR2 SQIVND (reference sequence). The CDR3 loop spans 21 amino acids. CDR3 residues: CASSIDRVGTGRSWLTGELFF. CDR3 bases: TGTGCCAGTAGTATAGATCGCGTGGGAACGGGGAGAAGTTGGTTAACCGGGGAGCTGTTTTTT.

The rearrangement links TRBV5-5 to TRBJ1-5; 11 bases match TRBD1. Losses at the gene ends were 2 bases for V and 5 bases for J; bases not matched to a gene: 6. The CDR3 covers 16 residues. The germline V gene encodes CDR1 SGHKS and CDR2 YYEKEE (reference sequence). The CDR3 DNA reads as TGTGCCAGCAGCTTCTCCGGGACAGGGGGAGATCAGCCCCAGCATTTT. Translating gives CASSFSGTGGDQPQHF.